The 31 T cell receptor beta chains given below trace back to one sample, sequenced in a study of T cell repertoires in cytomegalovirus infection. These receptors' targets are unknown. TCRdb analysed the reads with MiXCR anew, one entry per CDR3 protein. This sample has some 920,000 distinct CDR3 sequences, with approximately 32% found just once. Sequences were derived from cultured CD8+ T cells from PBMCs, sampled from culture after CMV antigen stimulation. The receptors were sampled from a human donor in good health (CMV status not recorded). Some clones in this sample may be carry-over from other donors' samples.

This clonotype appeared a few times. The chain has TRBV7-9 and TRBJ2-1; D ambiguous. CDR1 SEHNR and CDR2 FQNEAQ come from the germline V gene (reference sequence). Trimming removed 5 bases at V and 7 bases at J, with 12 bases between. The CDR3 is 13 amino acids. The CDR3 DNA is TGTGCCAGCAGCCACCCTAGGGTTAATGAGCAGTTCTTC. It specifies CASSHPRVNEQFF.

This clonotype showed up just a few times. The gene calls are TRBV6-5 and TRBJ2-2; TRBD2 matches 7 bases. Germline V gene lookup returns CDR1 MNHEY and CDR2 SVGAGI. V gave up 11 bases and J gave up 6 bases; unmatched junction bases: 0. The CDR3 totals 10 residues. The CDR3 loop reads CAAGAGELFF. CDR3 nucleotide sequence: TGTGCCGCGGGGGCCGGGGAGCTGTTTTTT.

The J gene is TRBJ2-5, the V gene TRBV6-1; D remains unclear. This CDR3 is 13 amino acids long. CDR1 is MNHNS, CDR2 SASEGT, per germline. The V gene lost 5 bases and the J gene lost 0 bases, with 7 bases spanning the gap. The CDR3 DNA reads TGTGCCAGCAGTACAAGGTACCAAGAGACCCAGTACTTC. Translating it yields CASSTRYQETQYF.

V usage is TRBV20-1 and J usage is TRBJ2-1; D is unresolved. Germline V gene data show CDR1 as DFQATT and CDR2 as SNEGSKA (reference sequence). V shed 5 bases and J shed 3 bases, with 5 bases lying between them. The CDR3 is 11 amino acids. The CDR3 DNA is TGCAGTGCTCCGGGCTACAATGAGCAGTTCTTC. Protein: CSAPGYNEQFF.

A note on this clonotype: A much larger clone differs from this one at a single base, so this may be a read error. V gene TRBV6-5 combines with J gene TRBJ1-5, with D unclear. The length of the CDR3 is 13 residues. Germline V CDR1 and CDR2: MNHEY, SVGAGI. V gave up 2 bases and J gave up 6 bases, with 8 bases separating them. The CDR3 region has the DNA TGTGCCAGCAGTTACGGGTGGGCTCAGCCCCAGCATTTT. Residues: CASSYGWAQPQHF.

A single count supports this clonotype. The chain combines TRBV27 with TRBJ2-7; maybe TRBD2 (6 bases). There are 12 residues in the CDR3. Looked up from germline, CDR1 is MNHEY and CDR2 is SMNVEV (reference sequence). Trimming took off 6 bases at V and 6 bases at J, with 12 bases between the two ends. The chain's CDR3 is CASSDGGSEQYV. In DNA, the CDR3 is TGTGCCAGCAGCGATGGAGGGAGCGAGCAGTACGTC.

This chain connects TRBV20-1 to TRBJ1-3; no definite D call. This CDR3 has 13 amino acids. CDR1 DFQATT and CDR2 SNEGSKA come from the germline V gene (reference sequence). V was cut by 1 base and J by 3 bases, with 7 bases left in between. CDR3 region: CSARGRVGNTIYF. For the CDR3, the DNA is TGCAGTGCTAGAGGGAGGGTTGGAAACACCATATATTTT.

This chain uses TRBV6-1 with TRBJ2-3; 10 bases map to TRBD1. V shed 8 bases, J shed 14 bases, and the junction held 10 bases outside the gene matches. The CDR3 has 12 residues. Germline V gene data show CDR1 as MNHNS and CDR2 as SASEGT. The CDR3 region is CASSRVDRGPYF. In DNA, the CDR3 is TGTGCCAGCTCCAGAGTAGACAGGGGGCCGTATTTT.

This clonotype appeared a few times. V gene TRBV28 combines with J gene TRBJ2-7, with 10 nucleotides matching TRBD2. The V gene's germline CDR1 is MDHEN and CDR2 SYDVKM. The CDR3 has 16 amino acids. V lost 5 bases to trimming and J lost 0 bases; unmatched junction nucleotides: 7. As DNA, the CDR3 is TGTGCCAGCAGTCCTACTAGCGGGGTTTCCTCCTACGAGCAGTACGTC. Its protein product is CASSPTSGVSSYEQYV.

This CDR3 reads CSVEWGPVTQYF. In nucleotides, the CDR3 is TGCAGCGTTGAGTGGGGGCCGGTGACCCAGTACTTC. The rearrangement uses TRBV29-1 and TRBJ2-5; maybe TRBD1 (6 bases). The germline V gene has CDR1 SQVTM and CDR2 ANQGSEA. The CDR3 extends over 12 amino acids. Trimming stripped 3 bases from V and 7 bases from J, with 12 bases between. The full variable domain, rest sourced from reference TRBV29-1 and TRBJ2-5, is SAVISQKPSRDICQRGTSLTIQCQVDSQVTMMFWYRQQPGQSLTLIATANQGSEATYESGFVIDKFPISRPNLTFSTLTVSNMSPEDSSIYLCSVEWGPVTQYFGPGTRLLVL.

This CDR3 reads CASSVERGSSYNEQFF. CDR3 bases: TGTGCCAGCAGCGTAGAAAGGGGGAGCTCCTACAATGAGCAGTTCTTC. The genes are TRBV9 and TRBJ2-1; D may be TRBD1 (6 bases). The CDR3 length is 16 residues. V lost 0 bases to trimming and J lost 0 bases, with 10 bases between them. Germline V gene data show CDR1 as SGDLS and CDR2 as YYNGEE.

This chain connects TRBV7-6 to TRBJ1-2; TRBD1 agrees at 7 bases. This CDR3 spans 14 amino acids. Germline V gene lookup returns CDR1 SGHVS and CDR2 FNYEAQ. Germline trimming cut 5 bases from V and 2 bases from J; bases unmatched to any gene: 5. In nucleotides, the CDR3 is TGTGCCAGCAGCCGCCCGGACAGGAACTATGGCTACACCTTC. Encoded protein: CASSRPDRNYGYTF.

This clonotype was seen more than once but under ten times. V is TRBV27 and J is TRBJ2-7, with 8 bases identical to TRBD1. V gave up 6 bases and J gave up 2 bases; unmatched junction bases: 3. Germline V lookup: CDR1 MNHEY, CDR2 SMNVEV (reference sequence). This CDR3 comprises 13 residues. CDR3 amino acids: CASSRQGTYEQYV. The CDR3, as DNA: TGTGCCAGCAGCCGACAGGGGACCTACGAGCAGTACGTC.

This rearrangement joins TRBV19 to TRBJ1-6; unclear D gene. The CDR3 runs 13 residues. Germline values: CDR1 LNHDA, CDR2 SQIVND (reference sequence). V was shortened by 4 bases and J by 7 bases, with 8 bases between the two germline ends. CDR3 sequence: CASSRTQNSPLHF. For the CDR3, the DNA is TGTGCCAGTAGTAGGACGCAGAATTCACCCCTCCACTTT.

This clonotype was seen only a few times. The V and J genes are TRBV7-8 and TRBJ1-2; no firm D call. CDR1 SGHVS and CDR2 FQNEAQ come from the germline V gene. V shed 3 bases and J shed 5 bases, with 19 bases lying between them. The CDR3 is made up of 16 amino acids. This CDR3 is CASSFAGPQNGYGYTF. The CDR3 bases are TGTGCCAGCAGCTTCGCCGGGCCTCAGAACGGTTATGGCTACACCTTC.

In its sample, this clonotype was seen a few times. The chain uses TRBV2 and TRBJ1-1; D is undetermined. Trimming stripped 5 bases from V and 1 base from J, with 11 bases between. This CDR3 comprises 14 residues. Germline V gives CDR1 SNHLY, CDR2 FYNNEI. In DNA, the CDR3 is TGTGCCAGCAGTTACCCAGACGGGAACACTGAAGCTTTCTTT. This sequence encodes CASSYPDGNTEAFF.

The chain carries TRBV5-4 and TRBJ2-7; a weak D match, TRBD1 (6 bases). This CDR3 is 14 amino acids long. V was trimmed by 5 bases and J by 1 base, leaving 13 bases between them. Germline CDR1 is SGHNT and CDR2 is YYREEE (reference sequence). CDR3 coding DNA: TGTGCCAGCAGGTCTTCGGACAGTTCCTACGAGCAGTACTTC. Its protein is CASRSSDSSYEQYF.

The rearrangement links TRBV7-9 to TRBJ2-7, with no clear D. The CDR3 has 14 residues. The germline V gene has CDR1 SEHNR and CDR2 FQNEAQ (reference sequence). V shed 3 bases and J shed 0 bases, with 9 bases lying between them. The CDR3 DNA follows: TGTGCCAGCAGCTTCCGACTCAGCTCCTACGAGCAGTACTTC. The encoded protein is CASSFRLSSYEQYF. Variable domain in full (rest from reference TRBV7-9 and TRBJ2-7): DTGVSQNPRHKITKRGQNVTFRCDPISEHNRLYWYRQTLGQGPEFLTYFQNEAQLEKSRLLSDRFSAERPKGSFSTLEIQRTEQGDSAMYLCASSFRLSSYEQYFGPGTRLTVT.

This clonotype was detected a few times. The chain carries TRBV7-3 and TRBJ2-1; 10 bases are a match to TRBD2. The CDR3 is made up of 18 amino acids. Germline lookup yields CDR1 SGHTA and CDR2 FQGTGA. V trimming: 5 bases; J trimming: 5 bases; junction bases outside the gene matches: 15. CDR3 sequence: CASSLYPFLAGENNEQFF. CDR3 sequence (DNA): TGTGCCAGCAGCCTATACCCATTTCTAGCGGGGGAGAACAATGAGCAGTTCTTC.

The chain has TRBV14 and TRBJ2-1, with 9 positions matching TRBD2. This CDR3 has 15 amino acids. The germline V gene encodes CDR1 SGHDN and CDR2 FVKESK. With 0 bases clipped from V and 8 bases from J, the junction kept 5 bases outside the gene matches. This CDR3 is CASSQDPGLAYEQFF. DNA of the CDR3: TGTGCCAGCAGCCAAGACCCGGGACTAGCCTATGAGCAGTTCTTC. The variable domain in full, completed from reference TRBV14 and TRBJ2-1, reads EAGVTQFPSHSVIEKGQTVTLRCDPISGHDNLYWYRRVMGKEIKFLLHFVKESKQDESGMPNNRFLAERTGGTYSTLKVQPAELEDSGVYFCASSQDPGLAYEQFFGPGTRLTVL.

This clonotype was counted at least ten times. The chain couples TRBV6-1 to TRBJ1-2; D unclear. This CDR3 comprises 14 residues. Germline assignment: CDR1 MNHNS and CDR2 SASEGT. V was cut by 5 bases and J by 6 bases, with 16 bases left in between. CDR3 loop: CASSYSGREDGYTF. CDR3 nucleotide sequence: TGTGCCAGCAGTTATTCCGGGAGAGAGGATGGCTACACCTTC.

The chain couples TRBV11-2 to TRBJ1-2; no clear D gene. V was shortened by 2 bases and J by 4 bases, with 14 bases between the two germline ends. CDR1 is SGHAT and CDR2 is FQNNGV in the germline V gene. CDR3 size: 15 residues. The CDR3 loop reads CASSLRLRQSYGYTF. DNA for the CDR3: TGTGCCAGCAGCTTAAGGCTGAGGCAAAGCTATGGCTACACCTTC.

In its sample, this clonotype was seen a few times. J is TRBJ1-3 and V is TRBV7-9, with D uncertain. Germline assignment: CDR1 SEHNR and CDR2 FQNEAQ (reference sequence). CDR3 length: 17 residues. V was clipped by 5 bases and J by 5 bases, with 22 bases between them. The CDR3 DNA follows: TGTGCCAGCAGCCCCCGTTCCGGGGAGGGCCCCAGAAACACCATATATTTT. It translates to CASSPRSGEGPRNTIYF.

As to this clonotype: One end of the junction varies from germline; a read error may be responsible. The genes are TRBV19 and TRBJ1-1; tentatively, D is TRBD1 (5 bases). Germline lookup yields CDR1 LNHDA and CDR2 SQIVND (reference sequence). CDR3 length: 12 residues. The CDR3 bases are TGTGCCAGTCGTATGGGGGACCGTGAAGCTTTCTTT. Protein sequence: CASRMGDREAFF. The whole variable domain, remainder taken from reference TRBV19 and TRBJ1-1, is DGGITQSPKYLFRKEGQNVTLSCEQNLNHDAMYWYRQDPGQGLRLIYYSQIVNDFQKGDIAEGYSVSREKKESFPLTVTSAQKNPTAFYLCASRMGDREAFFGQGTRLTVV.

The rearrangement uses TRBV6-5 and TRBJ1-5, with D perhaps TRBD1 (5 bases). Trimming removed 5 bases at V and 7 bases at J, with 15 bases between. This CDR3 is 14 amino acids long. Germline V gene lookup returns CDR1 MNHEY and CDR2 SVGAGI. CDR3 nucleotide sequence: TGTGCCAGCAGTCCACGACAGTCCCGCCAGCCCCAGCATTTT. Its protein is CASSPRQSRQPQHF.

J is TRBJ2-7 and V is TRBV2; no clear D. Deletions cut 1 base from V and 5 bases from J, with 3 bases between. Germline CDR1 SNHLY, CDR2 FYNNEI. This CDR3 is 11 amino acids long. The CDR3 spells CASSEEDEQYF. Written as DNA, the CDR3 is TGTGCCAGCAGTGAAGAGGACGAGCAGTACTTC.

The CDR3 spells CATSRDRGPDTQYF. DNA for the CDR3: TGTGCCACCAGCAGAGATAGGGGCCCAGATACGCAGTATTTT. The rearrangement uses TRBV15 and TRBJ2-3; weak D call: TRBD1 (5 bases). The germline V and J ends were trimmed by 0 bases and 4 bases, with 8 bases remaining between them. From germline, CDR1 is LNHNV and CDR2 YYDKDF (reference sequence). This CDR3 contains 14 residues.

V gene TRBV4-1 combines with J gene TRBJ2-1; 11 bases map to TRBD1. With V trimmed by 3 bases and J by 15 bases, 7 bases remained unmatched. Germline V gives CDR1 MGHRA, CDR2 YSYEKL. CDR3 length equals 13 residues. The CDR3 sequence: CASSQGTGGLRFF. The CDR3 bases are TGCGCCAGCAGCCAGGGGACAGGGGGATTACGGTTCTTC.

V is TRBV20-1 and J is TRBJ2-1, with 9 bases matching TRBD1. The CDR3 runs 14 residues. The V segment lost 0 bases and the J segment 9 bases; nucleotides outside the gene matches: 6. The germline V gene has CDR1 DFQATT and CDR2 SNEGSKA (reference sequence). The CDR3 region is CSARDEDRGGEQFF. CDR3 bases: TGCAGTGCTAGAGATGAGGACAGGGGAGGTGAGCAGTTCTTC.

This clonotype has more than one count but fewer than ten. This rearrangement joins TRBV7-9 to TRBJ2-7, with D unclear. CDR1 and CDR2 from the germline V gene are SEHNR and FQNEAQ (reference sequence). This CDR3 has 14 residues. Trimming shortened V by 5 bases and J by 5 bases, and 16 bases separated the two germline ends. The CDR3, as DNA: TGTGCCAGCAGCCCCGGAACAGCCATCCACGAGCAGTACGTC. Protein product: CASSPGTAIHEQYV.

The rearrangement uses TRBV20-1 and TRBJ2-1, with TRBD2 identical over 10 bases. The CDR3 extends over 15 amino acids. CDR1 is DFQATT, CDR2 SNEGSKA, per germline (reference sequence). V gave up 5 bases and J gave up 7 bases; unmatched junction bases: 11. CDR3 region: CSAEGVSGGANEQFF. In DNA, the CDR3 is TGCAGTGCTGAGGGGGTCAGCGGGGGGGCAAATGAGCAGTTCTTC.